The present TCR beta chain was sequenced within a study of CD8 T cells in ankylosing spondylitis (dated by TCRdb to 2016 to 2017). With respect to the entire study: T cell receptor beta repertoires were profiled in healthy donors and ankylosing spondylitis patients so that disease-linked TCR variants could be found. The full study cohort was made up of 25 to 30 ankylosing spondylitis patients and about a hundred healthy donors. Peripheral blood was sampled, and synovial fluid was also collected from ankylosing spondylitis patients. General study outcomes and caveats: A TCR beta motif made up of 7 to 9 highly homologous amino acid variants appeared to be characteristic of blood from ankylosing spondylitis patients. A CD8+ phenotype was shown by the disease-linked clones, which were found at relatively low frequencies in peripheral blood. Some TCR beta motif variants had previously been reported in synovial fluid and blood of reactive arthritis patients, which suggested common disease-initiation mechanisms. Significant enrichment of the disease-linked clones was reported in matched synovial fluid samples from ankylosing spondylitis patients.

The sample holds a few counts of this clonotype. What antigen it recognizes has not been identified. One base away there is no much larger clone; base qualities are not given. TCRdb lists the instrument as Illumina HiSeq 2500. TCR beta libraries were prepared by quantitative 5'-RACE with molecular barcodes. From the authors' description of their analysis: Disease-linked TCR variants were identified with a new computational method built on a probabilistic model of VDJ rearrangement. TCRdb passed the public sequencing reads through fastp at Q25 and MiXCR, retaining productive beta sequences. Rows with a matching CDR3 protein are joined into one entry that keeps the most common DNA and genes. The V and J calls follow TCRdb's processing rather than the paper's. The sample table holds 650,000 to 800,000 distinct CDR3 sequences, of which around 17% were seen once. The ten largest clones represent under 20% of the sample.

The germline V gene (reference sequence) provides CDR1 PRHDT and CDR2 FYEKMQ. The V end loses 0 bases and the J end loses 6 bases, and a stretch of 12 bases separates them. The CDR3, cysteine through phenylalanine, is 14 amino acids long. The CDR3 DNA has 42 bases and is translated from base 1. This TCR came from a male donor with ankylosing spondylitis. This sequence uses TRBV13 and TRBJ2-7, with the D gene call left open. The sequenced sample was blood, either unsorted or a sorted T cell fraction (not recorded which). At the DNA level, the sequence is TGTGCCAGCAGCTTAGGACAGCCCTACTCCGAGCAGTACTTC. This codes for CASSLGQPYSEQYF.